The entry below describes one TCR beta chain. Genomic DNA, the template, was used for profiling of the TCR beta VDJ and CDR3. TCRdb redid the calling of the reads with MiXCR, one entry per CDR3 protein. The sample holds fewer than 200,000 distinct CDR3 sequences, around 60% seen once. This sample stems from a study of CD8+CD57+ T cells in acquired aplastic anemia. Sequenced: sorted CD4+, CD8+, or CD8+CD57+ T cells (not recorded which) from PBMCs. The sequence derives from a human donor in good health.

The CDR3 region has the DNA TGCGCCAGCAGCCAACAGGGTAATGAAAAACTGTTTTTT. This codes for CASSQQGNEKLFF. The chain uses TRBV4-3 and TRBJ1-4; tentatively, D is TRBD1 (5 bases). The V and J ends lost 2 bases and 4 bases respectively, with 5 bases between them. CDR1 and CDR2 from the germline V gene are LGHNA and YSLEER. The CDR3 is made up of 13 amino acids.